This T cell receptor beta chain was captured by sequencing in a study of T cell changes during pregnancy in multiple sclerosis. Germline CDR1 is MNHNS and CDR2 is SASEGT. The CDR3 totals 15 residues. The V and J ends lost 6 bases and 0 bases, in that order; junction bases with no gene match: 5. Assay used: immunoSEQ multiplex PCR; TCRdb lists only in-frame clones, some missing. The sample holds under 55,000 clones, approximately 94% seen once. This chain links TRBV6-1 with TRBJ2-3, with 8 bases identical to TRBD1. This specimen consisted of CD4+ T cells from peripheral blood mononuclear cells, obtained in the third trimester of pregnancy. The sequence came from a female donor with multiple sclerosis, enrolled in a pregnancy study. The DNA of the CDR3 is TGTGCCAGCAGCGACAGGGGCTTAAGCACAGATACGCAGTATTTT. This translates into CASSDRGLSTDTQYF.